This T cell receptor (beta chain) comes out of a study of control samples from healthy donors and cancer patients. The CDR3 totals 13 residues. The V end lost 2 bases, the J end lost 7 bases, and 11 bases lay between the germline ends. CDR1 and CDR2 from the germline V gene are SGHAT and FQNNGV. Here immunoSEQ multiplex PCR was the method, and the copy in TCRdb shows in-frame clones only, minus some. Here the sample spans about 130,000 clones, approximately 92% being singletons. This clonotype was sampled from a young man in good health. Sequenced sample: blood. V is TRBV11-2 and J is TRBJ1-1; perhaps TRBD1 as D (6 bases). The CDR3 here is CASSLWDNLEAFF. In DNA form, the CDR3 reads TGTGCCAGCAGCTTATGGGACAACCTTGAAGCTTTCTTT.